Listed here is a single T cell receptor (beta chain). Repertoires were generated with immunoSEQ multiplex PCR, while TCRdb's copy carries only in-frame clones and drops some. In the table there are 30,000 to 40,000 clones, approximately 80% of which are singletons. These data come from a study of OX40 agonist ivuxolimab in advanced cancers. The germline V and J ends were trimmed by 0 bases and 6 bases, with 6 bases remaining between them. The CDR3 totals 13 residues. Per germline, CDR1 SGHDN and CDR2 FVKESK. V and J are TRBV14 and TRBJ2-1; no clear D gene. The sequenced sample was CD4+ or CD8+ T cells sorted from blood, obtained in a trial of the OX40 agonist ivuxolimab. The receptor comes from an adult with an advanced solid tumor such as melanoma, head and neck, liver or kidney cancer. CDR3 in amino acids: CASSQEVRNEQFF. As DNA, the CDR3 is TGTGCCAGCAGCCAAGAAGTACGCAATGAGCAGTTCTTC.